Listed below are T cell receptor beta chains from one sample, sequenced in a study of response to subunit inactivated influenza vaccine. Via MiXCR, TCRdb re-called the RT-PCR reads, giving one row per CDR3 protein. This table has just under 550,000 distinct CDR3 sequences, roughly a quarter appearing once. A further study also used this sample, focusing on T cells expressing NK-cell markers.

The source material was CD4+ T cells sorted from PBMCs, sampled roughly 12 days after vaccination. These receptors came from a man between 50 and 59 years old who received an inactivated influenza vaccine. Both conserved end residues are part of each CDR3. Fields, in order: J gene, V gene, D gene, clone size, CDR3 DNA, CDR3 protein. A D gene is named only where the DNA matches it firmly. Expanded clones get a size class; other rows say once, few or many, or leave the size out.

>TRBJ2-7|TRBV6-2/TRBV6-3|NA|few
TGTGCCAGCAGATCTCCAAGTTACGAGCAGTACTTC
CASRSPSYEQYF
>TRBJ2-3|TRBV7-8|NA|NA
TGTGCCAGCAGCTTAGCGGAGCGGACCAGGGATACGCAGTATTTT
CASSLAERTRDTQYF
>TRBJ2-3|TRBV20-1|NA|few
TGCAGTGCTAGAGCCAGGGGTAGATCAGATACGCAGTATTTT
CSARARGRSDTQYF
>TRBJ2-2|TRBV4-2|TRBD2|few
TGTGCCAGCAGCCCCCGCCTCGCTAGCGGTAACACCGGGGAGCTGTTTTTT
CASSPRLASGNTGELFF
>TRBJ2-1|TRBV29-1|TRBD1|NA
TGCAGCGTCCGGGACAGGGGGTTTGGCAATGAGCAGTTCTTC
CSVRDRGFGNEQFF
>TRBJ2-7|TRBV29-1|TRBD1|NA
TGCAGCGTCCTTCACAGGGGAACCTACGAGCAGTACTTC
CSVLHRGTYEQYF
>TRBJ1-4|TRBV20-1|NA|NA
TGCAGTGCTAGAGATTGGCGGGGAGGCTGGGAAAAACTGTTTTTT
CSARDWRGGWEKLFF
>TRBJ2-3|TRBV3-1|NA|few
TGTGCCAGCAGCCAAAAGTCCACCTCAGATACGCAGTATTTT
CASSQKSTSDTQYF
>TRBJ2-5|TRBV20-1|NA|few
TGCAGTGCTAGAGACACCTCGACAGGTCGAGAGACCCAGTACTTC
CSARDTSTGRETQYF
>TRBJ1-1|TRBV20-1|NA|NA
TGCAGTGCCAAAAGCCTGCTGGCTGAAGCTTTCTTT
CSAKSLLAEAFF
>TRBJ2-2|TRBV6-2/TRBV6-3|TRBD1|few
TGTGCCAGCAGACTGACAGGGGCGAACACCGGGGAGCTGTTTTTT
CASRLTGANTGELFF
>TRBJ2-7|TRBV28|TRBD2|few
TGTGCCAGCAGTTTAAGGACTAGCGGGAGGCTTTCTAGCGAGCAGTACTTC
CASSLRTSGRLSSEQYF
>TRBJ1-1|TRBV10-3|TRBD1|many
TGTGCCATCAGACCCCGGGACAGGCGCATGAACACTGAAGCTTTCTTT
CAIRPRDRRMNTEAFF
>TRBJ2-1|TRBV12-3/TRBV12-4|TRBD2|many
TGTGCCAGCAGTTTCTCTAGCGGGAGCAATGAGCAGTTCTTC
CASSFSSGSNEQFF
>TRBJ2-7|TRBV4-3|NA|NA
TGCGCCAGCAGTGCAGGGGTCGGCTACGAGCAGTACTTC
CASSAGVGYEQYF
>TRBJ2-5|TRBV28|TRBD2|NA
TGTGCCAGCATAGCTAGCGGGGGGGGGTACCAAGAGACCCAGTACTTC
CASIASGGGYQETQYF
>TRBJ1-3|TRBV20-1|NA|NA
TGCAGTGCTAGAGGAGGGCCCGGAAACACCATATATTTT
CSARGGPGNTIYF
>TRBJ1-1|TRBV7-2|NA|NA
TGTGCCAGCAGCTTATGGGACCAGGAAGCTTTCTTT
CASSLWDQEAFF
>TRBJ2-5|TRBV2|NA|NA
TGTGCCAGCAGTGGCGACAGGCAAGAGACCCAGTACTTC
CASSGDRQETQYF
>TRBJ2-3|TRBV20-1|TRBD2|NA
TGCAGTGCTAGAGATATAGTAGCGGGGCAGGATACGCAGTATTTT
CSARDIVAGQDTQYF
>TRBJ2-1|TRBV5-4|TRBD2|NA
TGTGCCAGCAGCTTGGCCGGGGCTAGCGGGAGTACGTTCTTC
CASSLAGASGSTFF
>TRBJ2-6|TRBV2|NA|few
TGTGCCGGCAAGGGAACTGGGGCCAACGTCCTGACTTTC
CAGKGTGANVLTF
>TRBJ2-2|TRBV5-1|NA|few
TGCGCCAGCAGCCGCGCAATGAGGGCGAACACCGGGGAGCTGTTTTTT
CASSRAMRANTGELFF
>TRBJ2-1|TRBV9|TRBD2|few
TGTGCCAGCAGCCTAGGACTAGCGGGAGCATTCGCTGAGCAGTTCTTC
CASSLGLAGAFAEQFF
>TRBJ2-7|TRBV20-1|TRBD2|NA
TGCAGTGCTAGTAGCGGGAGGGTTTACGAGCAGTACTTC
CSASSGRVYEQYF
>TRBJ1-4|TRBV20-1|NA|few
TGCAGTGCGCGCGGCGCGGCGGAAAAACTGTTTTTT
CSARGAAEKLFF
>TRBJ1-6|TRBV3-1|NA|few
TGTGCCAGCAGCCGAGGAGCGGGGGCCCCTCTTAATTCACCCCTCCACTTT
CASSRGAGAPLNSPLHF
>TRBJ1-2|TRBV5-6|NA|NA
TGTGCCAGCAGCCCGGCGGATCGTAACCCCCCCTATGGCTACACCTTC
CASSPADRNPPYGYTF
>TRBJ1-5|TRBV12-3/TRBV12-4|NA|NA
TGTGCCAGCAACAAAAGGGAGGATCAGCCCCAGCATTTT
CASNKREDQPQHF
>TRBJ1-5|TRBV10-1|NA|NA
TGCGCCAGCAGTGAGGGGGGCAATCAGCCCCAGCATTTT
CASSEGGNQPQHF
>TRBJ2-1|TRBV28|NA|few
TGTGCCAGCAGTTTTGTTAGGGCGTACAATGAGCAGTTCTTC
CASSFVRAYNEQFF
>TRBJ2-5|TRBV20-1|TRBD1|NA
TGCAGTGCTGTGGACAGGGGGCAAGAGACCCAGTACTTC
CSAVDRGQETQYF
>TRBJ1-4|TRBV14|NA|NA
TGTGCCAGCAGCCGGGGAGTTGGGAATGAAAAACTGTTTTTT
CASSRGVGNEKLFF
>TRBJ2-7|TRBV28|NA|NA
TGTGCCAGCAGTCCCCCGAGCCGGGGCGAGCAGTACTTC
CASSPPSRGEQYF
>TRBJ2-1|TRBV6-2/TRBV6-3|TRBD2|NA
TGTGCCAGCAGTTACTGGCGGGACTACAGCAATGAGCAGTTCTTC
CASSYWRDYSNEQFF
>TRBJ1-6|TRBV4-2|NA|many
TGTGCCAGCAGCCAAGGGTGGGATTCACCCCTCCACTTT
CASSQGWDSPLHF
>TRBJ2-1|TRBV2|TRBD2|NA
TGTGCCAGCAGTCGGGCCAGACTAGCGGGAGCCATGGGGTTGTCTGGTGAGCAGTTCTTC
CASSRARLAGAMGLSGEQFF
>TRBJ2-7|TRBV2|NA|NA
TGTGCCAGCAGTGACACCCAGACCTACGAGCAGTACTTC
CASSDTQTYEQYF
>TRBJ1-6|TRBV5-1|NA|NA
TGCGCCAGCAGCTTGGGTGACAGCGGTTTGCCCCTCCACTTT
CASSLGDSGLPLHF
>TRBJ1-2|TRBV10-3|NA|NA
TGTGCCATCAGTGAAGGAGTAAACTATGGCTACACCTTC
CAISEGVNYGYTF